Listed below are T cell receptor beta chains from one sample, sequenced in a study of OX40 agonist ivuxolimab in advanced cancers. Sequencing used immunoSEQ multiplex PCR; TCRdb keeps in-frame clones, though not all of them. Here the sample spans about 71,000 clones, 94% being singletons. Material: CD4+ or CD8+ T cells sorted from blood, obtained in a trial of the OX40 agonist ivuxolimab. The receptors here all came from an adult with an advanced solid tumor such as melanoma, head and neck, liver or kidney cancer. Each CDR3 is given with its conserved first and last residue. The D gene is left open where the match is weak.

J gene: TRBJ2-1; D gene: -; V gene: TRBV4-1; CDR3 protein: CASSPGRSSYNEQFF
J gene: TRBJ2-7; D gene: TRBD1; V gene: TRBV4-1; CDR3 protein: CASNPIQGYYEQYF
J gene: TRBJ2-7; D gene: -; V gene: TRBV7-9; CDR3 protein: CASSFPSSYEQYF
J gene: TRBJ2-1; D gene: TRBD2; V gene: TRBV7-2; CDR3 protein: CASSLLAGSYNEQFF
J gene: TRBJ1-3; D gene: TRBD1; V gene: TRBV19; CDR3 protein: CASSFRGTYSGNTIYF
J gene: TRBJ1-1; D gene: -; V gene: TRBV21-1; CDR3 protein: CASSRTGMRNTEAFF
J gene: TRBJ1-3; D gene: TRBD1; V gene: TRBV30; CDR3 protein: CAWSPRDRDGSSGNTIYF
J gene: TRBJ2-7; D gene: -; V gene: TRBV27; CDR3 protein: CASTGPGSYEQYF
J gene: TRBJ2-3; D gene: TRBD2; V gene: TRBV7-2; CDR3 protein: CASSPGGGTDTQYF
J gene: TRBJ2-5; D gene: -; V gene: TRBV4-3; CDR3 protein: CASSQGTYQETQYF